This note documents a single TCR beta chain sequence. The target antigen is unknown. The CDR3 covers 14 residues. Germline V gene data show CDR1 as ENHRY and CDR2 as SYGVKD. V was cut by 6 bases and J by 1 base, with 10 bases left in between. The sample comes from a study of Graves' ophthalmopathy and Graves' hyperthyroidism. Study at large: Samples of peripheral blood were obtained at initial diagnosis, prior to treatment of any kind. Findings of the study overall: The model flagged ophthalmopathy progression at about 68% sensitivity and under 75% specificity. Among thyroid clonotypes expanded above 0.001 frequency, most also appeared in blood.

For repertoire sequencing, the TCR beta CDR3 regions were amplified from RNA transcripts. First-round RT-PCR used HTBI primers; second-round multiplex PCR followed. TCRdb recomputed calls from the multiplex PCR reads with MiXCR, one row per CDR3 protein. The sample records about half a million distinct CDR3 sequences, roughly an eighth being singletons. The sequence derives from a woman aged 25 to 39 with Graves' ophthalmopathy. The sequencing input was blood. The chain has TRBV10-3 and TRBJ2-1; TRBD2 is a possible D gene (6 bases). The CDR3 spells CAISPGTSYNEQFF. In DNA form, the CDR3 reads TGTGCCATCAGCCCTGGGACTTCCTACAATGAGCAGTTCTTC.